Listed below are T cell receptor beta chains from one sample, sequenced in a study of T cells after yellow fever vaccination. In TCRdb, the 5' RACE reads were re-called with MiXCR into one record per CDR3 protein. The sample has 250,000 to 350,000 distinct CDR3 sequences, roughly 6.8% seen once. Source: PBMCs, taken approximately 40 days after the first yellow fever vaccination. The receptors shown here come from a man younger than 35 who received the YFV17D yellow fever vaccine. Both conserved end residues are trimmed from each CDR3. The order of the fields is V gene, D gene, J gene, CDR3 protein. The D gene is left open where the match is weak.

v_call: TRBV4-3; d_call: TRBD2; j_call: TRBJ2-1; cdr3_aa: ASSTEAGGSYNEQF
v_call: TRBV7-7; d_call: -; j_call: TRBJ2-3; cdr3_aa: ASSLNEVSDTQY
v_call: TRBV28; d_call: -; j_call: TRBJ1-4; cdr3_aa: ASSLAGEEEKLF
v_call: TRBV12-3/TRBV12-4; d_call: TRBD1; j_call: TRBJ1-2; cdr3_aa: ASSGQARGEGYT
v_call: TRBV5-1; d_call: TRBD2; j_call: TRBJ2-5; cdr3_aa: ASGPSLAGGETQY
v_call: TRBV11-2; d_call: TRBD2; j_call: TRBJ2-1; cdr3_aa: ASSKAGGSSYNEQF
v_call: TRBV5-1; d_call: TRBD2; j_call: TRBJ2-5; cdr3_aa: ASSAVGGLETQY
v_call: TRBV30; d_call: -; j_call: TRBJ2-7; cdr3_aa: AWTQVTYEQY
v_call: TRBV27; d_call: TRBD1; j_call: TRBJ1-2; cdr3_aa: ASSPWDRGYGYT
v_call: TRBV5-1; d_call: -; j_call: TRBJ2-2; cdr3_aa: ASSLWGDTGELF
v_call: TRBV7-2; d_call: -; j_call: TRBJ2-1; cdr3_aa: ASSFSSIEQF
v_call: TRBV6-5; d_call: TRBD1; j_call: TRBJ2-7; cdr3_aa: ASSYSSGDRASYEQY
v_call: TRBV27; d_call: -; j_call: TRBJ2-1; cdr3_aa: ASSPRTGHEQF
v_call: TRBV6-2/TRBV6-3; d_call: -; j_call: TRBJ2-7; cdr3_aa: ASSYFAGNHEQY
v_call: TRBV6-6; d_call: TRBD2; j_call: TRBJ2-5; cdr3_aa: ASGGGVGETQY
v_call: TRBV7-3; d_call: -; j_call: TRBJ2-1; cdr3_aa: ASSLIWRGEQF
v_call: TRBV20-1; d_call: TRBD1; j_call: TRBJ2-7; cdr3_aa: SATQGAPYEQY
v_call: TRBV23-1; d_call: TRBD2; j_call: TRBJ2-3; cdr3_aa: ASSQFGAGLLSTDTQY
v_call: TRBV24-1; d_call: TRBD1; j_call: TRBJ2-4; cdr3_aa: ATSVYRGRAKNIQY
v_call: TRBV19; d_call: -; j_call: TRBJ1-2; cdr3_aa: ASSMDRDYGYT
v_call: TRBV11-2; d_call: -; j_call: TRBJ2-2; cdr3_aa: ASSFQGTGELF
v_call: TRBV5-6; d_call: TRBD2; j_call: TRBJ2-3; cdr3_aa: ASSSSAGGPRDTQY
v_call: TRBV7-9; d_call: -; j_call: TRBJ1-1; cdr3_aa: ASSWRTEAF
v_call: TRBV12-3/TRBV12-4; d_call: -; j_call: TRBJ2-7; cdr3_aa: ASSFQRYEQY
v_call: TRBV7-2; d_call: TRBD1; j_call: TRBJ2-4; cdr3_aa: ASSPQAGQGNIQY
v_call: TRBV12-3/TRBV12-4; d_call: -; j_call: TRBJ1-1; cdr3_aa: ASSLAPNRAEAF
v_call: TRBV20-1; d_call: TRBD2; j_call: TRBJ2-1; cdr3_aa: SATERGGLREQF
v_call: TRBV5-8; d_call: TRBD1; j_call: TRBJ2-2; cdr3_aa: ASSDDPLRGRTGELF
v_call: TRBV12-3/TRBV12-4; d_call: -; j_call: TRBJ2-1; cdr3_aa: ASSPRGPGNEQF
v_call: TRBV6-2/TRBV6-3; d_call: -; j_call: TRBJ2-1; cdr3_aa: ASSYGVEQF
v_call: TRBV19; d_call: TRBD1; j_call: TRBJ2-5; cdr3_aa: ASSSADRGETQY
v_call: TRBV5-1; d_call: -; j_call: TRBJ1-1; cdr3_aa: ASSSGTDSGAEAF
v_call: TRBV30; d_call: TRBD2; j_call: TRBJ2-5; cdr3_aa: AWSFLRTSGAWGETQY
v_call: TRBV6-1; d_call: TRBD1; j_call: TRBJ1-5; cdr3_aa: ASRNGQGLVYQPQH
v_call: TRBV6-2/TRBV6-3; d_call: -; j_call: TRBJ1-4; cdr3_aa: ASSPSFEEKLF
v_call: TRBV14; d_call: -; j_call: TRBJ1-1; cdr3_aa: ASSQGWAPEAF
v_call: TRBV5-1; d_call: -; j_call: TRBJ2-5; cdr3_aa: ASSLGVDQETQY
v_call: TRBV5-4; d_call: -; j_call: TRBJ2-7; cdr3_aa: ASSFSLAGAYYEQY
v_call: TRBV7-2; d_call: TRBD2; j_call: TRBJ2-5; cdr3_aa: ASSLTSGALQETQY
v_call: TRBV7-9; d_call: -; j_call: TRBJ2-1; cdr3_aa: ASSIFDNNEQF
v_call: TRBV4-1; d_call: -; j_call: TRBJ1-1; cdr3_aa: ASSQDRRNTEAF
v_call: TRBV7-8; d_call: TRBD2; j_call: TRBJ2-3; cdr3_aa: ASSRRTSGGDSTDTQY
v_call: TRBV4-1; d_call: -; j_call: TRBJ2-7; cdr3_aa: ASSPGGSSYEQY
v_call: TRBV6-5; d_call: -; j_call: TRBJ2-7; cdr3_aa: ASSYGQGTSYEQY
v_call: TRBV20-1; d_call: -; j_call: TRBJ1-6; cdr3_aa: SAKRAADNSPLH
v_call: TRBV12-3/TRBV12-4; d_call: -; j_call: TRBJ2-1; cdr3_aa: ASSLSAGANEQF
v_call: TRBV7-2; d_call: -; j_call: TRBJ1-4; cdr3_aa: ASSLAMGRAPGEKLF
v_call: TRBV30; d_call: -; j_call: TRBJ2-7; cdr3_aa: AWSKGSTYEQY
v_call: TRBV5-1; d_call: TRBD1; j_call: TRBJ1-6; cdr3_aa: ASSSGTVNSPLH
v_call: TRBV20-1; d_call: TRBD2; j_call: TRBJ2-7; cdr3_aa: SARDHRGGAYEQY
v_call: TRBV7-8; d_call: TRBD2; j_call: TRBJ2-1; cdr3_aa: ASSAVGTTWGNEQF
v_call: TRBV14; d_call: -; j_call: TRBJ1-4; cdr3_aa: ASSTRQEGKLF
v_call: TRBV6-2/TRBV6-3; d_call: TRBD1; j_call: TRBJ2-6; cdr3_aa: ASSGRGYRSGANVLT
v_call: TRBV6-2/TRBV6-3; d_call: -; j_call: TRBJ1-1; cdr3_aa: ASSYSPGENTEAF
v_call: TRBV9; d_call: TRBD1; j_call: TRBJ2-3; cdr3_aa: ASSAPGQGVTDTQY
v_call: TRBV6-2/TRBV6-3; d_call: TRBD1; j_call: TRBJ1-1; cdr3_aa: ASSYSLGQGSAEAF